These T cell receptor beta chains were read from a single sample in a study of CD8+ T cells in alopecia areata. TCRdb's table, derived via immunoSEQ multiplex PCR, lists solely in-frame clones and lacks some. The repertoire holds around 190,000 clones, roughly 60% seen once, with over 0.9% in the top ten. Sample: CD4+ T cells sorted from blood, taken at week 24, from a patient treated with tofacitinib. The receptors come from a human donor with alopecia areata. Each CDR3 is given with its conserved first and last residue. Fields, in order: D gene, V gene, CDR3 length, clone size, J gene, CDR3 DNA, CDR3 protein. D genes are given only for firm matches. The size field is filled for only some rows; it gives once, few, many or a size class.

d_call: .; v_call: TRBV20-1; cdr3_length: 11; clone_size: .; j_call: TRBJ2-1; cdr3_nt: TGCAGTGCTGATGACCACAGCTCCCAGTTCTTC; cdr3_aa: CSADDHSSQFF
d_call: TRBD1; v_call: TRBV29-1; cdr3_length: 16; clone_size: .; j_call: TRBJ2-5; cdr3_nt: TGCAGCGTTGAGGTCCCAGGGACAGGGTCACCAGAGACCCAGTACTTC; cdr3_aa: CSVEVPGTGSPETQYF
d_call: .; v_call: TRBV29-1; cdr3_length: 11; clone_size: once; j_call: TRBJ1-1; cdr3_nt: TGCAGCGTTGTAAGGAACACTGAAGCTTTCTTT; cdr3_aa: CSVVRNTEAFF
d_call: .; v_call: TRBV5-1; cdr3_length: 14; clone_size: .; j_call: TRBJ1-6; cdr3_nt: TGCGCCAGCAGGATGGAAGGGGCAGCGTCACCCCTCCACTTT; cdr3_aa: CASRMEGAASPLHF
d_call: .; v_call: TRBV29-1; cdr3_length: 12; clone_size: few; j_call: TRBJ1-4; cdr3_nt: TGCAGCGTTGGCGGGGGGCGTGAAAAACTGTTTTTT; cdr3_aa: CSVGGGREKLFF
d_call: .; v_call: TRBV2; cdr3_length: 16; clone_size: .; j_call: TRBJ2-2; cdr3_nt: TGTGCCAGCAGAGGGGGTTTGATTTCGATAGCCGGGGAGCTGTTTTTT; cdr3_aa: CASRGGLISIAGELFF
d_call: .; v_call: TRBV30; cdr3_length: 12; clone_size: once; j_call: TRBJ2-1; cdr3_nt: TGTGCCTGGAGTGTAATGTACAATGAGCAGTTCTTC; cdr3_aa: CAWSVMYNEQFF
d_call: .; v_call: TRBV5-1; cdr3_length: 14; clone_size: .; j_call: TRBJ1-2; cdr3_nt: TGCGCCAGCAGCCCCCTGGGAGAGAACTATGGCTACACCTTC; cdr3_aa: CASSPLGENYGYTF
d_call: TRBD2; v_call: TRBV4-3; cdr3_length: 18; clone_size: few; j_call: TRBJ2-1; cdr3_nt: TGCGCCAGCAGCCTCACCCGGGGGCTAGCGGGGGGAATATATGAGCAGTTCTTC; cdr3_aa: CASSLTRGLAGGIYEQFF
d_call: .; v_call: TRBV6-5; cdr3_length: 10; clone_size: .; j_call: TRBJ1-5; cdr3_nt: TGTGCCAGCAGTAATCAGCCCCAGCATTTT; cdr3_aa: CASSNQPQHF
d_call: .; v_call: TRBV15; cdr3_length: 17; clone_size: .; j_call: TRBJ1-5; cdr3_nt: TGTGCCACCAGCAGAGATCGGTCCGGGGCGAGCAATCAGCCCCAGCATTTT; cdr3_aa: CATSRDRSGASNQPQHF
d_call: .; v_call: TRBV5-1; cdr3_length: 14; clone_size: .; j_call: TRBJ2-3; cdr3_nt: TGCGCCAGCAGCTTGTCTCAGTCGACAGATACGCAGTATTTT; cdr3_aa: CASSLSQSTDTQYF
d_call: TRBD1; v_call: TRBV30; cdr3_length: 13; clone_size: .; j_call: TRBJ1-1; cdr3_nt: TGTGCCTGCGACCCGACAGGGGCAAAGGAAGCTTTCTTT; cdr3_aa: CACDPTGAKEAFF
d_call: .; v_call: TRBV30; cdr3_length: 13; clone_size: .; j_call: TRBJ1-2; cdr3_nt: TGTGCCTGGAGTGTTAGGGGAAACTATGGCTACACCTTC; cdr3_aa: CAWSVRGNYGYTF
d_call: TRBD2; v_call: TRBV29-1; cdr3_length: 13; clone_size: .; j_call: TRBJ2-3; cdr3_nt: TGCAGCTTGGGGGGGAGGTTCACAGATACGCAGTATTTT; cdr3_aa: CSLGGRFTDTQYF
d_call: .; v_call: TRBV14; cdr3_length: 12; clone_size: .; j_call: TRBJ2-3; cdr3_nt: TGTGCCAGCAGCCAAGTCGGTTATACGCAGTATTTT; cdr3_aa: CASSQVGYTQYF
d_call: TRBD1; v_call: TRBV4-3; cdr3_length: 15; clone_size: .; j_call: TRBJ2-3; cdr3_nt: TGCGCCAGCAGCCAAGCCGGACAGGGAATAGATACGCAGTATTTT; cdr3_aa: CASSQAGQGIDTQYF
d_call: .; v_call: TRBV11-2; cdr3_length: 14; clone_size: .; j_call: TRBJ1-4; cdr3_nt: TGTGCCAGCAGCTTAACTACCTTCGAAGGAAAACTGTTTTTT; cdr3_aa: CASSLTTFEGKLFF
d_call: .; v_call: TRBV2; cdr3_length: 15; clone_size: once; j_call: TRBJ1-6; cdr3_nt: TGTGCCAGCAGTGAAGGATCGACAACCAATTCACCCCTCCACTTT; cdr3_aa: CASSEGSTTNSPLHF
d_call: .; v_call: TRBV29-1; cdr3_length: 15; clone_size: .; j_call: TRBJ2-2; cdr3_nt: TGCAGCGTTGAAGATCGGGCCCGACGTACCGGGGAGCTGTTTTTT; cdr3_aa: CSVEDRARRTGELFF
d_call: TRBD2; v_call: TRBV5-6; cdr3_length: 17; clone_size: .; j_call: TRBJ2-2; cdr3_nt: TGTGCCAGCAGCATGGGACTAGCGGGGGCGCTGACCGGGGAGCTGTTTTTT; cdr3_aa: CASSMGLAGALTGELFF
d_call: .; v_call: TRBV30; cdr3_length: 14; clone_size: .; j_call: TRBJ2-3; cdr3_nt: TGTGCCTGGAGTGTACGGTCGGGGCGAATCACGCAGTATTTT; cdr3_aa: CAWSVRSGRITQYF
d_call: .; v_call: TRBV5-1; cdr3_length: 15; clone_size: few; j_call: TRBJ2-1; cdr3_nt: TGCGCCAGCAGCTTGAGGCAGGGCTCCTACAATGAGCAGTTCTTC; cdr3_aa: CASSLRQGSYNEQFF
d_call: .; v_call: TRBV7-2; cdr3_length: 12; clone_size: .; j_call: TRBJ2-3; cdr3_nt: TGTGCCAGCAGCCGAAAACCAGATACGCAGTATTTT; cdr3_aa: CASSRKPDTQYF